What follows is one T cell receptor (beta chain) and its context. Which antigen it targets is not known. Base qualities are not at hand, and no much larger clone is one base apart. The cohort comprised some 700 healthy bone marrow donors. Cohort members were all nominally healthy when sampled, although unrecorded immune exposures were likely present. The donor tested CMV seronegative, placing the donor among the 350 or so seronegative members of the cohort. Each donor provided a peripheral blood sample, and peripheral blood mononuclear cells were used for TCR beta sequencing. Genomic DNA was extracted from the blood cell samples with the Qiagen DNeasy Blood Extraction Kit. Libraries were made using the immunoSEQ multiplex PCR assay. The multiplex PCR relied on a mix of 60 forward primers for TCR Vbeta segments and 13 reverse primers for TCR Jbeta segments. A multiplex PCR assay on genomic DNA amplified the CDR3 region of rearranged TCR beta genes. The amplified TCR beta libraries were sequenced on the Illumina HiSeq System as 87-base-pair reads. Concerning the study's data processing: A later analysis tallied around 80 million unique TCR beta chains across the 660 or so repertoires, and about 12 million of those chains were shared by two or more donors. To remove PCR and sequencing errors, raw reads were error-corrected and collapsed into unique sequences using a nearest-neighbor algorithm that merged closely related sequences. V, D and J gene segments were assigned by aligning CDR3 sequences to IMGT reference sequences. Each retained sequence needed at least a six-nucleotide match to both a V gene segment and a J gene segment. A rearrangement was called productive if the CDR3 had no stop codons and remained in frame with V and J, and every other rearrangement was called non-productive. Following IMGT convention, CDR3 was defined as the stretch from the second conserved V-encoded cysteine to the conserved J-encoded phenylalanine. In an earlier analysis of 550 to 650 of the donors, sequences lacking an unambiguous match to a single V gene segment were excluded. An earlier analysis of several hundred of the donors classified V segments as functional when productive rearrangements were above 56.7% and as segregating when the standard deviation between donors was above 5%. To diagnose cytomegalovirus status from the catalog of TCR beta chain sequences, a statistical classification framework was built. A later analysis assigned V and J genes by comparing TCR nucleotide sequences with IMGT/GENE-DB human TR gene sequences. In a later analysis, CDR3 sequences and most-parsimonious VDJ recombination scenarios were assigned using the TCRdist pipeline. In a later analysis, each TCR beta chain was defined by its CDR3 amino acid sequence together with its V-gene family, and reads lacking a unique V-gene family were excluded. To address suspected cross-contamination and a sequencing artifact, a later analysis removed around 590 highly shared, low-generation-probability nucleotide sequences. For each public chain, a later analysis derived a clonal expansion index from normalized ranks of inferred template counts within each repertoire. In a later analysis, generation probabilities were computed with a VDJ recombination model fitted to out-of-frame rearrangements, and the resulting probabilities were checked against IGoR. Hypergeometric tests were used in a later analysis to score TCR-TCR, TCR-HLA and TCR-CMV co-occurrence, with a repertoire-size bias correction applied to the TCR pairs. In a later analysis, false discovery rates were estimated by permuting HLA or CMV assignments 20 times. A later analysis grouped co-occurring TCRs with DBSCAN, adding TCRdist sequence similarity when clustering within HLA-allele-positive subsets. Co-occurrence clustering excluded repertoires with fewer than 30,000 or more than 120,000 public chains, plus five with anomalous nucleotide sharing. Imported from immuneACCESS, the table was reduced by TCRdb to in-frame sequences with V and J called. These copies leave out some clones; in studies compared against another copy, an unresolved V gene accounts for under half, and the cause of the remainder is not known. Clone size and the V and J calls come from that table; the DNA yielded D and trimming. This sample gives some 140,000 clones in total; 65% to 80% of them show up just once. The leading ten clones occupy around 3% of the sample.

This sample stems from a study of cytomegalovirus exposure and HLA in healthy donors (dated by TCRdb to the late 2010s). About the study as a whole: In an earlier analysis of several hundred of the donors, roughly 300 Gb of sequence data and 100 million or so unique TCR beta sequences from roughly 190 million T cells were reported. Around 320 gigabases of sequencing data and approximately 85 million unique TCR sequences were included in an early release covering roughly 700 HLA-typed donors. Among the roughly 390 genotyped donors, approximately 77% belonged to the genetic ancestry cluster associated with self-reported Caucasian donors. The study aimed to test whether cataloging public T cell receptors could reveal signatures of past pathogen exposure. The study used immunosequencing to profile the T cell repertoires of approximately 630 subjects and linked those repertoires to cytomegalovirus serostatus. Along with the approximately 700-subject first cohort, a separate validation cohort of around 120 different subjects was used. High-throughput TCR immunosequencing, statistical association of individual TCRs with disease status, and machine learning were combined to predict cytomegalovirus infection status. To study patterns of TCR occurrence, a later analysis re-analyzed previously published TCR beta repertoires from more than 550 donors and added high-resolution HLA genotyping. The later analysis used no new phenotypic data to find candidate immune exposures, relying instead on TCR beta sequences and their occurrence across donors. An earlier analysis of 500 to 650 of the donors applied high-throughput TCR beta sequencing to assess whether each TCR beta V gene segment acted as functional or pseudogenic. Donor age, sex, ethnicity and CMV serostatus were compiled alongside the repertoire data. In a later genetic analysis, genome-wide SNP genotypes for about 55% of the roughly 700 donors were used, and that subset was treated as a discovery cohort. All discovery cohort repertoires had been generated on a single sequencing platform. Class I and class II HLA loci were covered by the typing at four-digit resolution. The number of typed donors differed by locus: about 620-640 for A, B, C, DRB1 and DQB1; approximately 520 for DQA1; around 610 for DPA1; and roughly 490 for DPB1. About five DR-DQ haplotypes were treated as single units for association and clustering because of strong linkage in the cohort. On average, roughly 250,000 unique TCR beta nucleotide sequences were sequenced per donor among 398 genotyped donors of the cohort, with about 19% of those sequences being non-productive. What the authors observed across the whole study: Specific HLA alleles were associated with over 15,000 TCR beta sequences at a false discovery rate of 0.05 in a later analysis. A later analysis found that most CMV-associated TCR beta chains appeared HLA-restricted, with HLA associations seemingly driven largely by CMV exposure. This cohort had only TCR beta chains sequenced, and the lack of alpha or paired-chain data limited which features could be detected. In an earlier analysis of roughly 560 of the donors, most TCR beta V segments were observed in productive rearrangements about 90% or about 30% of the time, broadly matching IMGT annotations. In a later analysis, HLA-associated TCR beta chains showed more clonal expansion and lower generation probabilities than non-associated chains that were equally common. Because HLA typing was unavailable for some donors at each locus, only the typed subset was used in association tests. Correlated functional status among segregating V segments might reflect linkage disequilibrium, but an unknown experimental factor could not be ruled out. The 87-base-pair reads could not distinguish some IMGT-functional V segments, including TRBV6-2 and TRBV6-3, so those segments were excluded. A total of 150 or so TCR beta chains were listed by the study as associated with cytomegalovirus. V-gene and J-gene trimming of TCR beta chains was associated with a missense DCLRE1C variant in a later genetic analysis, and the association was replicated in an independent cohort. The earlier analysis of a few hundred of the donors excluded some 16 rarely observed V segments, including chromosome 9 orphons, because counts were too low. In a later analysis, TCR association rates were found to vary across HLA loci, with the most associated TCRs seen for DRB1 alleles and the fewest for HLA-C alleles. A cluster of highly shared sequence variants was judged likely to represent a technical artifact of the sequencing pipeline. A further reported finding was that TCR beta sequences accurately predicted the HLA-A and HLA-B alleles for most subjects in the first cohort. The authors suggested that the approach could potentially be generalized to other disease states and immunological phenotypes. Across donors, most TCR sequences were observed very rarely, whereas some public TCRs were present in many individuals. Compared with the approximately 670-donor mean, donors in an Asian-associated ancestry cluster had fewer N-insertions in productive TCRs, according to a later genetic analysis. When HLA alleles, especially DR and DQ, strongly co-occurred, attributing TCR associations to individual alleles was difficult. Roughly uniform sequencing depth across donors was assumed in presence/absence analyses, although this assumption may not hold. In vitro tests confirmed that three of the cytomegalovirus-associated TCR beta chains recognize cytomegalovirus antigens. CMV serostatus was the only immune exposure information available for the cohort. The classifier was reported to diagnose cytomegalovirus status with high specificity and sensitivity in both the original and validation cohorts. Several of the top co-occurrence clusters appeared to be linked to parvovirus B19, influenza, CMV and Epstein-Barr virus, according to a later analysis.

V gives up 6 bases and J gives up 8 bases, and the segment between their germline ends measures 10 bases. Looking up the germline V gene yields CDR1 SQVTM and CDR2 ANQGSEA. There are 10 amino acids in the CDR3, from cysteine to phenylalanine inclusive. Only the CDR3 portion is preserved as DNA: 30 bases, with reading frame beginning at the first base. The sample taken for sequencing was PBMCs. The chain is assembled from TRBV29-1 and TRBJ1-1, and perhaps TRBD1 as D gene, on 6 matching bases. The TCR was taken from a man in his forties in good health and CMV-seronegative. The nucleotide sequence is given as TGCAGCGTACAGACAGGAGAAGCTTTCTTT. Its product reads: CSVQTGEAFF.